The 20 T cell receptor beta chains below all came from one sample that was sequenced in a study of T-cell memory formation after mild COVID-19. Each CDR3 protein gets one entry after TCRdb re-called the 5' RACE reads with MiXCR. Found here are 89,000 or so distinct CDR3 sequences, around 13% of them singletons; the top ten hold roughly two fifths. The sequenced sample was PBMCs or a T cell subset sorted from them (not recorded which). The receptors shown here come from a man aged 18 to 30 who had mild COVID-19 (a few samples of this study predate the infection). Cell type and time point are not known.

The rearrangement joins TRBV6-2 or TRBV6-3 to TRBJ2-5, with D tentatively TRBD2 (5 bases). The V end was cut by 1 base, the J end by 1 base, with 10 bases between. Per the germline V gene, CDR1 is MNHEY and CDR2 is SVGEGT. The length of the CDR3 is 15 residues. Here the CDR3 reads CASSYFKDFQETQYF. In DNA form, the CDR3 reads TGTGCCAGCAGTTACTTCAAGGACTTCCAAGAGACCCAGTACTTC.

This clonotype was found once. This chain uses TRBV6-5 with TRBJ2-1; 9 bases fit TRBD2. CDR1 MNHEY and CDR2 SVGAGI come from the germline V gene. J gave up 4 bases and V 6 bases, and 10 bases lay outside the gene matches. The CDR3 extends over 16 amino acids. CDR3 in amino acids: CASSTASGIRYNEQFF. The CDR3 nucleotides read TGTGCCAGCAGCACGGCTAGCGGGATAAGGTACAATGAGCAGTTCTTC.

The V call is TRBV6-1, the J call TRBJ1-1; no clear D gene. V gave up 5 bases and J gave up 1 base, with 8 bases separating them. The CDR3 consists of 13 residues. Germline V gene data show CDR1 as MNHNS and CDR2 as SASEGT. DNA for the CDR3: TGTGCCAGCAGTATTAGAGAGAACACTGAAGCTTTCTTT. Protein sequence: CASSIRENTEAFF.

This rearrangement joins TRBV9 to TRBJ1-4, with 10 positions matching TRBD1. Germline V gene data show CDR1 as SGDLS and CDR2 as YYNGEE. Trimming cost V 2 bases and J 8 bases; bases outside gene matches: 0. This CDR3 spans 13 amino acids. The CDR3 region is CASSVDRGEKLFF. The CDR3 nucleotides are TGTGCCAGCAGCGTGGACAGGGGGGAAAAACTGTTTTTT.

The chain employs TRBV7-9 and TRBJ2-6, with D perhaps matching TRBD1 or TRBD2 (5 bases each). The V end lost 5 bases, the J end lost 5 bases, and 22 bases lay between the germline ends. The CDR3 runs to 18 residues. CDR1 is SEHNR and CDR2 is FQNEAQ in the germline V gene (reference sequence). The chain's CDR3 is CASSQIPGSRVWANVLTF. CDR3 sequence (DNA): TGTGCCAGCAGCCAAATCCCGGGGTCCAGGGTCTGGGCCAACGTCCTGACTTTC.

The chain is built from TRBV20-1 and TRBJ2-7; TRBD2 agrees at 9 bases. CDR3 length: 15 amino acids. The germline CDR1 and CDR2 sequences are DFQATT and SNEGSKA (reference sequence). The V gene end was trimmed by 6 bases and the J gene end by 6 bases; junction bases not matched to a gene: 15. Here the CDR3 reads CSARWKRGAGTEQYV. The CDR3, as DNA: TGCAGTGCGAGATGGAAGCGGGGGGCCGGGACCGAGCAGTACGTC.

The V call is TRBV27, the J call TRBJ2-2, with D perhaps matching TRBD2 (5 bases). There are 13 residues in the CDR3. Germline V CDR1 and CDR2: MNHEY, SMNVEV (reference sequence). V was clipped by 5 bases and J by 5 bases, with 9 bases between them. As DNA, the CDR3 is TGTGCCAGCAGTCGTCGGGGTACCGGGGAGCTGTTTTTT. It yields the protein CASSRRGTGELFF.

This clonotype was seen more than once but under ten times. The chain combines TRBV7-9 with TRBJ2-5, with 7 bases identical to TRBD2. Germline-derived CDR1 and CDR2 are SEHNR and FQNEAQ (reference sequence). This CDR3 region has 16 residues. V shed 5 bases and J 5 bases; nucleotides not matched to a gene: 14. CDR3 amino acids: CASSDTGLAAQETQYF. In DNA form, the CDR3 reads TGTGCCAGCAGCGATACGGGGCTAGCGGCCCAGGAGACCCAGTACTTC.

This clonotype was observed a handful of times. The chain recombines TRBV6-5 with TRBJ1-1; D is ambiguous. Germline CDR1 is MNHEY and CDR2 is SVGAGI. CDR3 length: 12 amino acids. V lost 6 bases and J 4 bases, leaving 9 bases between the germline ends. The CDR3 region is CASRRTGTEAFF. Here the CDR3 DNA reads TGTGCCAGCAGACGGACGGGCACTGAAGCTTTCTTT.

This clonotype was counted a few times. The chain carries TRBV5-1 and TRBJ2-5; 7 nucleotides match TRBD2. Germline lookup yields CDR1 SGHRS and CDR2 YFSETQ. The V and J ends lost 3 bases and 2 bases, in that order; junction bases with no gene match: 13. The CDR3 extends over 17 amino acids. Here the CDR3 DNA reads TGCGCCAGCAGCTCGGCGCCGAAAAGCGGGAATCAAGAGACCCAGTACTTC. Translation gives CASSSAPKSGNQETQYF. The full variable domain, with the rest looked up from reference TRBV5-1 and TRBJ2-5, is KAGVTQTPRYLIKTRGQQVTLSCSPISGHRSVSWYQQTPGQGLQFLFEYFSETQRNKGNFPGRFSGRQFSNSRSEMNVSTLELGDSALYLCASSSAPKSGNQETQYFGPGTRLLVL.

The rearrangement links TRBV7-6 to TRBJ2-1; D possibly corresponds to TRBD1 (6 bases). CDR1 is SGHVS and CDR2 is FNYEAQ in the germline V gene. This CDR3 is built from 15 residues. V was clipped by 1 base and J by 4 bases, with 11 bases between them. The CDR3 here is CASSLGQGPYNEQFF. CDR3 nucleotide sequence: TGTGCCAGCAGCTTAGGTCAGGGGCCTTACAATGAGCAGTTCTTC.

V is TRBV6-5 and J is TRBJ2-5, with D unresolved. The V gene's germline CDR1 is MNHEY and CDR2 SVGAGI. The CDR3 spans 13 residues. V lost 6 bases and J 4 bases, leaving 12 bases between the germline ends. Here the CDR3 reads CASSPGWAETQYF. In DNA form, the CDR3 reads TGTGCCAGCAGCCCCGGGTGGGCAGAGACCCAGTACTTC.

This chain connects TRBV28 to TRBJ2-3; D ambiguous. This CDR3 spans 14 amino acids. V was cut by 4 bases and J by 2 bases, with 10 bases left in between. Per the germline V gene, CDR1 is MDHEN and CDR2 is SYDVKM. CDR3 sequence: CASSSTPHTDTQYF. The CDR3, as DNA: TGTGCCAGCAGTTCTACCCCCCACACAGATACGCAGTATTTT. Based on the CDR3 plus reference TRBV28 and TRBJ2-3, the full variable domain is DVKVTQSSRYLVKRTGEKVFLECVQDMDHENMFWYRQDPGLGLRLIYFSYDVKMKEKGDIPEGYSVSREKKERFSLILESASTNQTSMYLCASSSTPHTDTQYFGPGTRLTVL.

This clonotype was seen ten or more times. J is TRBJ2-7 and V is TRBV2; 7 bases agree with TRBD1. V dropped 10 bases and J dropped 0; count of bases not matched to a gene: 6. Germline-derived CDR1 and CDR2 are SNHLY and FYNNEI. CDR3 length: 13 amino acids. The CDR3 loop is CAITGTDSYEQYF. The DNA of the CDR3 is TGTGCCATCACCGGGACAGACTCCTACGAGCAGTACTTC.

This clonotype was counted between two and nine times. This chain connects TRBV11-2 to TRBJ1-1, with a tentative D call TRBD1 (5 bases). The V and J ends lost 5 bases and 3 bases respectively, with 19 bases between them. Germline V gene sequence: CDR1 SGHAT, CDR2 FQNNGV. The CDR3 covers 16 residues. The CDR3 reads CASSAFTGGGDTEAFF. The CDR3 DNA reads as TGTGCCAGCAGCGCTTTTACCGGGGGGGGAGACACTGAAGCTTTCTTT.

This clonotype occurred many times. The chain uses TRBV20-1 and TRBJ2-3; TRBD2 matches 8 bases. Germline lookup yields CDR1 DFQATT and CDR2 SNEGSKA (reference sequence). The V gene end was trimmed by 6 bases and the J gene end by 0 bases; junction bases not matched to a gene: 11. This CDR3 comprises 16 residues. The CDR3 spells CSAPDWLAGSTDTQYF. The CDR3 region has the DNA TGCAGTGCCCCCGACTGGTTAGCGGGGAGCACAGATACGCAGTATTTT.

This clonotype has a handful of counts. The V call is TRBV7-9, the J call TRBJ2-7, with 8 bases aligning to TRBD1. CDR1 is SEHNR, CDR2 FQNEAQ, per germline (reference sequence). The V and J ends lost 4 bases and 5 bases, in that order; junction bases with no gene match: 7. CDR3 length: 14 residues. The CDR3 sequence is CASSSTGAVHEQYF. DNA for the CDR3: TGTGCCAGCAGCTCGACAGGGGCGGTCCACGAGCAGTACTTC.

This clonotype was recorded at least ten times. V and J are TRBV6-2 or TRBV6-3 and TRBJ2-1; 7 bases are a match to TRBD2. CDR1 MNHEY and CDR2 SVGEGT come from the germline V gene. With V trimmed by 8 bases and J by 3 bases, 7 bases remained unmatched. The CDR3 loop spans 14 amino acids. CDR3 bases: TGTGCCAGCTCCCAGCCGGGGGGCTACAATGAGCAGTTCTTC. This gives the protein CASSQPGGYNEQFF.

Ten or more counts support this clonotype. The rearrangement uses TRBV7-2 and TRBJ2-3; a weak D match, TRBD1 (5 bases). Trimming shortened V by 4 bases and J by 5 bases, and 19 bases separated the two germline ends. Germline assignment: CDR1 SGHTA and CDR2 FQGNSA. This CDR3 spans 16 amino acids. The CDR3 DNA follows: TGTGCCAGCAGCTACCGAAGGGGCCAAGCGAGAGATACGCAGTATTTT. Translation: CASSYRRGQARDTQYF.

This clonotype came up a few times. The rearrangement links TRBV5-1 to TRBJ1-1; D is uncertain. CDR3 length equals 16 residues. Trimming removed 1 base from V and 3 bases from J, with 16 bases in between. Germline V gene lookup returns CDR1 SGHRS and CDR2 YFSETQ. The chain's CDR3 is CASSLIDPGFYTEAFF. The CDR3 DNA is TGCGCCAGCAGCTTGATCGATCCGGGATTCTACACTGAAGCTTTCTTT.